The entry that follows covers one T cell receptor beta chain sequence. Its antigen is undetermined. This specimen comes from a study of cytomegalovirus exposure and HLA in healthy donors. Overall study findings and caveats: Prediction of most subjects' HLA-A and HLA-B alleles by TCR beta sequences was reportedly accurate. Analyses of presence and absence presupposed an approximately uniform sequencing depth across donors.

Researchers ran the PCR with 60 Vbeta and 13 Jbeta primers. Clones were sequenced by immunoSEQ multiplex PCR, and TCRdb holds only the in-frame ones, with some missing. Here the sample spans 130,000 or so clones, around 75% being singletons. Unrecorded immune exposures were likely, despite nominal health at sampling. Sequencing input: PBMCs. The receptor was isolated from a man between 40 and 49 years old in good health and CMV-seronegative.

The CDR3 loop is CASSMMQAPNEKLFF. CDR3 bases: TGTGCCAGTAGTATGATGCAGGCCCCTAATGAAAAACTGTTTTTT. The chain uses TRBV19 and TRBJ1-4; D is undetermined. Between the trimmed V and J ends, which lost 3 bases and 3 bases, there was a span of 11 bases. The germline CDR1 and CDR2 sequences are LNHDA and SQIVND (reference sequence). The CDR3 contains 15 residues. The complete variable domain, with remaining parts taken from reference TRBV19 and TRBJ1-4, reads DGGITQSPKYLFRKEGQNVTLSCEQNLNHDAMYWYRQDPGQGLRLIYYSQIVNDFQKGDIAEGYSVSREKKESFPLTVTSAQKNPTAFYLCASSMMQAPNEKLFFGSGTQLSVL.